Below, 30 T cell receptor beta chains from the same sample are listed, as sequenced in a study of persistence of HIV-infected CD4 T cells. The stimulus was an HIV-1 Gag 15-mer peptide pool, about 1 ug/peptide/mL. CD4+ T cells upregulating both CD40 ligand and CD69 were sorted as responding cells. These receptors have no identified antigens. The libraries were made with immunoSEQ version 4 in survey mode. Sequencing was performed with immunoSEQ multiplex PCR; in TCRdb, only in-frame clones are kept and a portion is missing. The sample yields over 10,000 clones, about 60% seen once. The specimen comprised CD4+ T cells sorted from PBMCs after roughly 20-hour stimulation, sampled from a patient who received antiretroviral therapy. Receptor source: an adult man with HIV who was CMV-seropositive.

V is TRBV18 and J is TRBJ1-5; tentative D call: TRBD1 (5 bases). Germline loops: CDR1 KGHSH, CDR2 LQKENI. CDR3 length equals 14 residues. The V end was cut by 6 bases, the J end by 6 bases, with 15 bases between. CDR3 sequence (DNA): TGTGCCAGCTCCCTCGGGGGAGGTGGTCAGCCCCAGCATTTT. Its translation is CASSLGGGGQPQHF.

The chain recombines TRBV6-5 with TRBJ1-2; a possible D gene is TRBD1 (5 bases). Per germline, CDR1 MNHEY and CDR2 SVGAGI. The length of the CDR3 is 12 residues. The V gene lost 7 bases and the J gene lost 4 bases, with 10 bases spanning the gap. The CDR3 here is CASKGTIYGYTF. CDR3 coding DNA: TGTGCCAGCAAAGGGACCATCTATGGCTACACCTTC.

This chain joins TRBV29-1 and TRBJ2-7, with D possibly being TRBD1 (6 bases). V shed 2 bases and J shed 3 bases, with 11 bases lying between them. The CDR3 has 13 residues. Germline lookup yields CDR1 SQVTM and CDR2 ANQGSEA. The DNA for the CDR3 is TGCAGCGTTGAATCTATACAGGGCTACGAGCAGTACTTC. As protein: CSVESIQGYEQYF.

The rearrangement uses TRBV11-2 and TRBJ2-2; D remains unclear. V lost 6 bases, J lost 4 bases, and 24 bases lay in between. The CDR3 length is 18 residues. Looked up from germline, CDR1 is SGHAT and CDR2 is FQNNGV. The CDR3 nucleotides read TGTGCCAGCAGTTTTCCCAGCCTTTATGGTGGCGGCACCGGGGAGCTGTTTTTT. This translates into CASSFPSLYGGGTGELFF.

This chain connects TRBV3-1 (or the pseudogene TRBV3-2) to TRBJ2-7, with no clear D. CDR3 length: 11 amino acids. CDR1 LGHDT and CDR2 YNNKEL come from the germline V gene (reference sequence). Deletions cut 1 base from V and 5 bases from J, with 3 bases between. The CDR3 DNA is TGTGCCAGCAGCCAAGCACACGAGCAGTACTTC. It specifies CASSQAHEQYF.

The chain carries TRBV6-5 and TRBJ2-7, with 7 bases lining up with TRBD1. This CDR3 is built from 14 residues. Losses at the gene ends were 6 bases for V and 3 bases for J; bases not matched to a gene: 8. Germline V gene sequence: CDR1 MNHEY, CDR2 SVGAGI. In nucleotides, the CDR3 is TGTGCCAGCAGAACCCCGGGACAGCTCTACGAGCAGTACTTC. Encoded protein: CASRTPGQLYEQYF.

The chain links TRBV3-1 (or the pseudogene TRBV3-2) to TRBJ2-5; perhaps TRBD1 as D (6 bases). Germline V gene data show CDR1 as LGHDT and CDR2 as YNNKEL (reference sequence). Between the trimmed V and J ends, which lost 6 bases and 5 bases, there was a span of 13 bases. CDR3 length: 13 residues. CDR3 protein: CASRRQGMETQYF. In nucleotides, the CDR3 is TGTGCCAGCAGACGCCAGGGGATGGAGACCCAGTACTTC.

The V and J genes are TRBV19 and TRBJ1-5, with a weak D call TRBD1 (6 bases). This CDR3 comprises 17 residues. V dropped 6 bases and J dropped 1 base, with 19 bases sitting between them. Germline lookup yields CDR1 LNHDA and CDR2 SQIVND (reference sequence). CDR3: CASRVVQGRGSNQPQHF. The CDR3 coding sequence is TGTGCCAGTAGAGTTGTACAGGGTAGGGGAAGCAATCAGCCCCAGCATTTT.

V and J are TRBV5-1 and TRBJ2-3; D is perhaps TRBD2 (6 bases). Between the trimmed V and J ends, which lost 0 bases and 5 bases, there was a span of 10 bases. Per the germline V gene, CDR1 is SGHRS and CDR2 is YFSETQ. This CDR3 is built from 14 residues. As DNA, the CDR3 is TGCGCCAGCAGCTTGGACCCGCGGGAAGATACGCAGTATTTT. Translated, it gives CASSLDPREDTQYF.

This clone was found once. The chain uses TRBV7-2 and TRBJ2-1, with a possible D match to TRBD2 (6 bases). V lost 0 bases and J 4 bases, leaving 13 bases between the germline ends. Germline V gene sequence: CDR1 SGHTA, CDR2 FQGNSA. This CDR3 has 16 amino acids. CDR3 region: CASSLARPGRYNEQFF. The CDR3 region has the DNA TGTGCCAGCAGCTTAGCGCGTCCAGGGAGGTACAATGAGCAGTTCTTC. Based on the CDR3 plus reference TRBV7-2 and TRBJ2-1, the full variable domain is GAGVSQSPSNKVTEKGKDVELRCDPISGHTALYWYRQSLGQGLEFLIYFQGNSAPDKSGLPSDRFSAERTGGSVSTLTIQRTQQEDSAVYLCASSLARPGRYNEQFFGPGTRLTVL.

The chain couples TRBV2 to TRBJ2-3; D could derive from TRBD1 or TRBD2 (7 bases each). The CDR3 is made up of 17 amino acids. CDR1 is SNHLY, CDR2 FYNNEI, per germline. V was clipped by 6 bases and J by 6 bases, with 25 bases between them. The CDR3 DNA is TGTGCCAGCAGCGAGCCCAGGGGGAGGGATTGGTTGGATACGCAGTATTTT. Translating gives CASSEPRGRDWLDTQYF.

The chain couples TRBV15 to TRBJ1-5; tentative D call: TRBD1 (5 bases). The CDR3 length is 15 residues. Trimming left V 0 bases short and J 1 base short, with 7 bases between. Germline V CDR1 and CDR2: LNHNV, YYDKDF (reference sequence). The CDR3 spells CATSRDDRSNQPQHF. The CDR3 coding sequence is TGTGCCACCAGCAGAGACGACAGAAGCAATCAGCCCCAGCATTTT.

This rearrangement joins TRBV29-1 to TRBJ2-1; 13 positions agree with TRBD2. The CDR3 sequence is 15 residues long. The V and J ends lost 5 bases and 7 bases, in that order; junction bases with no gene match: 8. Germline CDR1 is SQVTM and CDR2 is ANQGSEA. CDR3 nucleotide sequence: TGCAGCGTTTGGACTAGCGGGAGTGGGAGGAATGAGCAGTTCTTC. Residues: CSVWTSGSGRNEQFF.

The gene calls are TRBV4-1 and TRBJ1-5, with D uncertain. CDR1 MGHRA and CDR2 YSYEKL come from the germline V gene. CDR3 length: 15 residues. V lost 0 bases and J lost 7, with 13 bases in between. The CDR3, as DNA: TGCGCCAGCAGCCAAGATCCAGCGGGGAGACAGCCCCAGCATTTT. Protein sequence: CASSQDPAGRQPQHF.

V gene TRBV7-6 combines with J gene TRBJ1-1; 9 bases line up with TRBD1. The trim removed 4 bases at V and 2 bases at J, leaving 5 bases unmatched. Per the germline V gene, CDR1 is SGHVS and CDR2 is FNYEAQ. The CDR3 covers 15 residues. The CDR3: CASSWTGAPNTEAFF. DNA for the CDR3: TGTGCCAGCAGCTGGACAGGGGCACCTAACACTGAAGCTTTCTTT.

The count of this clone is one. The V gene is TRBV5-1, the J gene TRBJ1-2; no clear D. CDR3 length: 12 residues. Trimming removed 0 bases from V and 3 bases from J, with 3 bases in between. CDR1 and CDR2 (germline): SGHRS, YFSETQ. The CDR3 DNA reads as TGCGCCAGCAGCTTGGAACACTATGGCTACACCTTC. Translating gives CASSLEHYGYTF.

V is TRBV5-8 and J is TRBJ1-1; 9 bases agree with TRBD1. The V gene's germline CDR1 is SGHTS and CDR2 YDEGEE. The CDR3 extends over 15 amino acids. Unmatched junction bases numbered 8, after V lost 4 bases and J lost 4 bases. The CDR3 spells CASSTRQGGSTEAFF. CDR3 coding DNA: TGTGCCAGCAGCACCCGACAGGGGGGTTCCACTGAAGCTTTCTTT.

The chain has TRBV29-1 and TRBJ1-2; D gene uncertain. The CDR3 has 12 residues. Per germline, CDR1 SQVTM and CDR2 ANQGSEA. V lost 2 bases to trimming and J lost 2 bases, with 6 bases between them. The CDR3 region is CSVERENYGYTF. CDR3 DNA: TGCAGCGTTGAACGGGAAAACTATGGCTACACCTTC.

This clone was counted only a few times. The chain has TRBV7-9 and TRBJ1-3; perhaps TRBD1 as D (5 bases). This CDR3 contains 15 residues. Trimming shortened V by 5 bases and J by 0 bases, and 11 bases separated the two germline ends. Germline V gene sequence: CDR1 SEHNR, CDR2 FQNEAQ (reference sequence). CDR3 sequence (DNA): TGTGCCAGCAGCCCACCAGGGACCTCTGGAAACACCATATATTTT. This gives the protein CASSPPGTSGNTIYF. Looking up the rest from reference TRBV7-9 and TRBJ1-3 gives the full variable domain: DTGVSQNPRHKITKRGQNVTFRCDPISEHNRLYWYRQTLGQGPEFLTYFQNEAQLEKSRLLSDRFSAERPKGSFSTLEIQRTEQGDSAMYLCASSPPGTSGNTIYFGEGSWLTVV.

The chain carries TRBV20-1 and TRBJ2-1, with TRBD2 matching over 12 bases. V lost 5 bases to trimming and J lost 16 bases; unmatched junction nucleotides: 6. The CDR3 consists of 11 residues. Germline loops: CDR1 DFQATT, CDR2 SNEGSKA (reference sequence). The CDR3 loop is CSAPTTSGGFF. The DNA of the CDR3 is TGCAGTGCTCCCACGACTAGCGGGGGCTTCTTC.

The chain carries TRBV4-2 and TRBJ2-7; tentative D call: TRBD1 (6 bases). V lost 0 bases and J 3 bases, leaving 12 bases between the germline ends. The CDR3 loop spans 15 amino acids. Germline V gives CDR1 LGHNA, CDR2 YNFKEQ. In nucleotides, the CDR3 is TGTGCCAGCAGCCAAGATCTGGGACAACTCTACGAGCAGTACTTC. It translates to CASSQDLGQLYEQYF.

This chain uses TRBV6-2 or TRBV6-3 with TRBJ2-7; maybe TRBD2 (6 bases). V dropped 5 bases and J dropped 7 bases, with 15 bases sitting between them. The CDR3 covers 13 residues. The germline gives CDR1 MNHEY, CDR2 SVGEGT. The CDR3 nucleotides are TGTGCCAGCAGTCCCGGGGGAGGAAGGGAGCAGTACTTC. Protein sequence: CASSPGGGREQYF.

The chain employs TRBV6-5 and TRBJ1-6, with 8 bases lining up with TRBD1. The CDR3 spans 15 residues. V lost 2 bases, J lost 10 bases, and 7 bases stayed unmatched. Germline V CDR1 and CDR2: MNHEY, SVGAGI. The CDR3 bases are TGTGCCAGCAGTTACGGCGGACAGGGTCAATCACCCCTCCACTTT. This codes for CASSYGGQGQSPLHF.

The V call is TRBV9, the J call TRBJ1-2; the D gene is possibly TRBD1 (6 bases). The CDR3 is 14 residues long. CDR1 and CDR2 (germline): SGDLS, YYNGEE. V was pared by 0 bases and J by 7 bases, with 13 bases between. The CDR3 nucleotides read TGTGCCAGCAGCGTAGAGGCAGGGGCGGGTGGCTACACCTTC. Translating it yields CASSVEAGAGGYTF.

This clone was picked up one time. V gene TRBV29-1 combines with J gene TRBJ2-1, with D uncertain. V lost 4 bases, J lost 3 bases, and 7 bases lay in between. This CDR3 spans 12 amino acids. CDR1 SQVTM and CDR2 ANQGSEA come from the germline V gene. Here the CDR3 reads CSVVYSYNEQFF. The CDR3 coding sequence is TGCAGCGTTGTCTACAGCTACAATGAGCAGTTCTTC.

The chain combines TRBV10-3 with TRBJ2-5, with TRBD2 as a possible D gene (6 bases). Germline values: CDR1 ENHRY, CDR2 SYGVKD. The CDR3 consists of 15 residues. Trimming pared 0 bases from V and 4 bases from J, leaving 12 bases between. The CDR3 DNA reads as TGTGCCATCAGTGAGTCCGGTGGAGGGAGAGAGACCCAGTACTTC. Translated, it gives CAISESGGGRETQYF.

The chain recombines TRBV4-1 with TRBJ2-1, with 7 positions matching TRBD2. J was trimmed by 3 bases and V by 0 bases; bases with no gene match: 2. Germline V gene lookup returns CDR1 MGHRA and CDR2 YSYEKL. This CDR3 contains 15 residues. The CDR3 region has the DNA TGCGCCAGCAGCCAAGAGGAGCGGGACTACAATGAGCAGTTCTTC. Translated, it gives CASSQEERDYNEQFF.

J is TRBJ1-2 and V is TRBV18; 11 bases are shared with TRBD1. The CDR3 runs to 17 residues. J was trimmed by 5 bases and V by 2 bases; bases with no gene match: 10. CDR1 is KGHSH, CDR2 LQKENI, per germline. The CDR3: CASSPKGGQGAGYGYTF. For the CDR3, the DNA is TGTGCCAGCTCACCAAAAGGCGGACAGGGGGCAGGGTATGGCTACACCTTC.

The CDR3 sequence is CASSGWPNYGYTF. CDR3 coding DNA: TGTGCCAGCAGCGGGTGGCCTAACTATGGCTACACCTTC. This chain uses TRBV5-6 with TRBJ1-2, with D unresolved. CDR3 length: 13 residues. V lost 4 bases and J 0 bases, leaving 7 bases between the germline ends. Germline V gene sequence: CDR1 SGHDT, CDR2 YYEEEE.

The chain has TRBV5-3 and TRBJ2-1; no definite D call. TRBV5-3 is an ORF; its function is uncertain. The CDR3 loop spans 18 amino acids. V was shortened by 4 bases and J by 4 bases, with 24 bases between the two germline ends. The CDR3 spells CARSGCVETASPYNEQFF. In DNA form, the CDR3 reads TGTGCCAGAAGCGGCTGCGTTGAAACGGCTTCCCCTTACAATGAGCAGTTCTTC.